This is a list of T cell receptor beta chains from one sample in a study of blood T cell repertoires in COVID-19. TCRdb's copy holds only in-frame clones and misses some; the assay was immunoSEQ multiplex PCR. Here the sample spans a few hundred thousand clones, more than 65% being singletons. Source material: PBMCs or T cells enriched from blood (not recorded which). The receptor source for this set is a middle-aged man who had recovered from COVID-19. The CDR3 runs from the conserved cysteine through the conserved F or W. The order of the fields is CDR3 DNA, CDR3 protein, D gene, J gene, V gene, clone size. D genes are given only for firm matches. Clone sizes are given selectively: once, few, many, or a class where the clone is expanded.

CDR3nt: TGTGCCAGCAGTTACGCGGGGGCGAACTATGGCTACACCTTC; CDR3aa: CASSYAGANYGYTF; d_gene: -; j_gene: TRBJ1-2; v_gene: TRBV28; abundance: -
CDR3nt: TGCGCCAGCAGCTTCTCCGTGCGGGGGATGGGAGAGAACACCGGGGAGCTGTTTTTT; CDR3aa: CASSFSVRGMGENTGELFF; d_gene: TRBD2; j_gene: TRBJ2-2; v_gene: TRBV5-1; abundance: -
CDR3nt: TGTGCCAGTGAGGGGGCAGGGGAGGGCTACACCTTC; CDR3aa: CASEGAGEGYTF; d_gene: TRBD1; j_gene: TRBJ1-2; v_gene: TRBV19; abundance: -
CDR3nt: TGTGCCAGCAGGCGCTTAGGGACACTTAATGAAAAACTGTTTTTT; CDR3aa: CASRRLGTLNEKLFF; d_gene: -; j_gene: TRBJ1-4; v_gene: TRBV2; abundance: -
CDR3nt: TGTGCCAGCAGTTACATCGGCGGGCATGGCTACACCTTC; CDR3aa: CASSYIGGHGYTF; d_gene: -; j_gene: TRBJ1-2; v_gene: TRBV6-5; abundance: few
CDR3nt: TGTGCCAGTAGTATCTCTCGCGGGAGTAGCACCGGGGAGCTGTTTTTT; CDR3aa: CASSISRGSSTGELFF; d_gene: TRBD2; j_gene: TRBJ2-2; v_gene: TRBV19; abundance: -
CDR3nt: TGTGCCAGCAGTGCGGGGGACTCCTTCTATGGCTACACCTTC; CDR3aa: CASSAGDSFYGYTF; d_gene: -; j_gene: TRBJ1-2; v_gene: TRBV27; abundance: -
CDR3nt: TGTGCCAGCTCGCCGGGGGAAGATACGCAGTATTTT; CDR3aa: CASSPGEDTQYF; d_gene: -; j_gene: TRBJ2-3; v_gene: TRBV18; abundance: -
CDR3nt: TGTGCCAGCAGCTTAACAGGGGCAAACTATGGCTACACCTTC; CDR3aa: CASSLTGANYGYTF; d_gene: TRBD1; j_gene: TRBJ1-2; v_gene: TRBV5-8; abundance: few
CDR3nt: TGTGCCAGTTTACCGGGAGGCACAGATACGCAGTATTTT; CDR3aa: CASLPGGTDTQYF; d_gene: -; j_gene: TRBJ2-3; v_gene: TRBV27; abundance: once
CDR3nt: TGTGCCAGCAGCGTAGCGCCCGGACAGGGGGCCTACGAGCAGTACTTC; CDR3aa: CASSVAPGQGAYEQYF; d_gene: TRBD1; j_gene: TRBJ2-7; v_gene: TRBV9; abundance: -
CDR3nt: TGTGCCAGCAGCTTAGCGGTAGCGGAGGGCTATGAGCAGTTCTTC; CDR3aa: CASSLAVAEGYEQFF; d_gene: -; j_gene: TRBJ2-1; v_gene: TRBV7-9; abundance: -
CDR3nt: TGTGCCAGTAGTATAGGTAGCGGGAACTACAATGAGCAGTTCTTC; CDR3aa: CASSIGSGNYNEQFF; d_gene: TRBD2; j_gene: TRBJ2-1; v_gene: TRBV19; abundance: -
CDR3nt: TGTGCCAGCAGCCACGGAAGTACGACAAATAGGGAGACCCAGTACTTC; CDR3aa: CASSHGSTTNRETQYF; d_gene: -; j_gene: TRBJ2-5; v_gene: TRBV11-2; abundance: -
CDR3nt: TGTGCCAGCAGCGTCCCCGGGACAGGTGGTAATTCACCCCTCCACTTT; CDR3aa: CASSVPGTGGNSPLHF; d_gene: TRBD1; j_gene: TRBJ1-6; v_gene: TRBV5-4; abundance: -
CDR3nt: TGTGCCTGGAGTGAGGCTAGCGGTGCCTACGAGCAGTACTTC; CDR3aa: CAWSEASGAYEQYF; d_gene: TRBD2; j_gene: TRBJ2-7; v_gene: TRBV30; abundance: -
CDR3nt: TGCAGCGTCGGGGGGGGCCAATATACGCAGTATTTT; CDR3aa: CSVGGGQYTQYF; d_gene: TRBD2; j_gene: TRBJ2-3; v_gene: TRBV29-1; abundance: -
CDR3nt: TGTGCCAGCAGCTTCGGCGGGAATTACAATGAGCAGTTCTTC; CDR3aa: CASSFGGNYNEQFF; d_gene: -; j_gene: TRBJ2-1; v_gene: TRBV7-9; abundance: -
CDR3nt: TGCAGTGCTAGTGGCGGGAAGCGGGTCTACGAGCAGTACTTC; CDR3aa: CSASGGKRVYEQYF; d_gene: -; j_gene: TRBJ2-7; v_gene: TRBV20-1; abundance: -
CDR3nt: TGTGCCAGTAGTATTCGCGGGGGGACGGAGACCCAGTACTTC; CDR3aa: CASSIRGGTETQYF; d_gene: TRBD2; j_gene: TRBJ2-5; v_gene: TRBV19; abundance: -
CDR3nt: TGTGCCAGCAGTGAAGCGCTAGTGATTAGCTCCTACGAGCAGTACTTC; CDR3aa: CASSEALVISSYEQYF; d_gene: -; j_gene: TRBJ2-7; v_gene: TRBV6-1; abundance: few
CDR3nt: TGTGCCAGCAGCTTAAGACTAGCGGACAATGAGCAGTTCTTC; CDR3aa: CASSLRLADNEQFF; d_gene: TRBD2; j_gene: TRBJ2-1; v_gene: TRBV7-3; abundance: -
CDR3nt: TGTGCCACCAGTGATCACAACCGGGGGGAGCAACAGCCCCAGCATTTT; CDR3aa: CATSDHNRGEQQPQHF; d_gene: -; j_gene: TRBJ1-5; v_gene: TRBV24-1; abundance: -
CDR3nt: TGTGCCAGCAGCCTATTCGCGGGAGTGGGCAATCAGCCCCAGCATTTT; CDR3aa: CASSLFAGVGNQPQHF; d_gene: -; j_gene: TRBJ1-5; v_gene: TRBV5-8; abundance: -
CDR3nt: TGTGCCAGCAGCTTAGGGGAGCGGGGGGGCCAAGAGACCCAGTACTTC; CDR3aa: CASSLGERGGQETQYF; d_gene: TRBD2; j_gene: TRBJ2-5; v_gene: TRBV7-9; abundance: -
CDR3nt: TGTGCCACCAGCAGACAAGAGACCCAGTACTTC; CDR3aa: CATSRQETQYF; d_gene: -; j_gene: TRBJ2-5; v_gene: TRBV24-1; abundance: -
CDR3nt: TGCGCCAGCAGCACGGAGGACGGCGGGGAGCTGTTTTTT; CDR3aa: CASSTEDGGELFF; d_gene: -; j_gene: TRBJ2-2; v_gene: TRBV5-1; abundance: -
CDR3nt: TGTGCCAGCTCACCGACAGGAACGACCTATGGCTACACCTTC; CDR3aa: CASSPTGTTYGYTF; d_gene: -; j_gene: TRBJ1-2; v_gene: TRBV6-5; abundance: once
CDR3nt: TGCGCCAGCCGCGGGACCACAGAAGCTTTCTTT; CDR3aa: CASRGTTEAFF; d_gene: -; j_gene: TRBJ1-1; v_gene: TRBV5-1; abundance: many
CDR3nt: TGTGCCAGCAGTTACATAGATGAGCAGTTCTTC; CDR3aa: CASSYIDEQFF; d_gene: -; j_gene: TRBJ2-1; v_gene: TRBV6-5; abundance: -
CDR3nt: TGCGCCAGCAGTGATAAGACAACCCTCCGTAGCGAGCAGTACTTC; CDR3aa: CASSDKTTLRSEQYF; d_gene: -; j_gene: TRBJ2-7; v_gene: TRBV10-1; abundance: -
CDR3nt: TGTGCCAGCAGTCAGGGTGGCAATCAGCCCCAGCATTTT; CDR3aa: CASSQGGNQPQHF; d_gene: -; j_gene: TRBJ1-5; v_gene: TRBV12-3/TRBV12-4; abundance: -
CDR3nt: TGTGCCAGCCGGGGGGACTATGGCTACACCTTC; CDR3aa: CASRGDYGYTF; d_gene: -; j_gene: TRBJ1-2; v_gene: TRBV6-5; abundance: -
CDR3nt: TGTGCCAGCAGTTTATGGGACGGGACAGGGAACACTGAAGCTTTCTTT; CDR3aa: CASSLWDGTGNTEAFF; d_gene: TRBD1; j_gene: TRBJ1-1; v_gene: TRBV28; abundance: -
CDR3nt: TGTGCCAGCAGCCAAATGGGACTAGCGGGGGAGACCCAGTACTTC; CDR3aa: CASSQMGLAGETQYF; d_gene: TRBD2; j_gene: TRBJ2-5; v_gene: TRBV5-6; abundance: -
CDR3nt: TGTGCCAGCAGCTTACTAGCTGAAGCTTTCTTT; CDR3aa: CASSLLAEAFF; d_gene: -; j_gene: TRBJ1-1; v_gene: TRBV11-3; abundance: -
CDR3nt: TGTGCCAGCAGCTTAACGGCTAACACCGGGGAGCTGTTTTTT; CDR3aa: CASSLTANTGELFF; d_gene: -; j_gene: TRBJ2-2; v_gene: TRBV7-3; abundance: -
CDR3nt: TGTGCCAGCAGCTCGTTGACTAGCGGGAGCTACGAGCAGTACTTC; CDR3aa: CASSSLTSGSYEQYF; d_gene: TRBD2; j_gene: TRBJ2-7; v_gene: TRBV11-3; abundance: once
CDR3nt: TGTGCCAGCAGCCCCCCCTTCAGACTGAACAGGGGAGAGACCCAGTACTTC; CDR3aa: CASSPPFRLNRGETQYF; d_gene: TRBD1; j_gene: TRBJ2-5; v_gene: TRBV7-9; abundance: -
CDR3nt: TGCGCCAGCGAGGCTACAGGAGACAACACCGGGGAGCTGTTTTTT; CDR3aa: CASEATGDNTGELFF; d_gene: -; j_gene: TRBJ2-2; v_gene: TRBV5-1; abundance: -
CDR3nt: TGTGCCAGTAGTTTAAAGGGAGGGAGCAATCAGCCCCAGCATTTT; CDR3aa: CASSLKGGSNQPQHF; d_gene: -; j_gene: TRBJ1-5; v_gene: TRBV19; abundance: -
CDR3nt: TGTGCCAGCAGCCACATAGCGAGGAGAGAGACCCAGTACTTC; CDR3aa: CASSHIARRETQYF; d_gene: -; j_gene: TRBJ2-5; v_gene: TRBV3-1/TRBV3-2; abundance: -
CDR3nt: TGTGCCAGCAGCTTATATGGCGGGAGGCGGGACAATGAGCAGTTCTTC; CDR3aa: CASSLYGGRRDNEQFF; d_gene: TRBD2; j_gene: TRBJ2-1; v_gene: TRBV11-3; abundance: -
CDR3nt: TGTGCCAGCAGCTACTCTAGCGGGGCCCCTGACAATGAGCAGTTCTTC; CDR3aa: CASSYSSGAPDNEQFF; d_gene: TRBD2; j_gene: TRBJ2-1; v_gene: TRBV2; abundance: -
CDR3nt: TGCGCCAGCAGCTTGGATTGGACTGAAGAGACCCAGTACTTC; CDR3aa: CASSLDWTEETQYF; d_gene: -; j_gene: TRBJ2-5; v_gene: TRBV5-1; abundance: -